This T cell receptor beta chain is drawn from a study of Graves' ophthalmopathy and Graves' hyperthyroidism. Patients with other autoimmune diseases, uncontrolled infections, pregnancy or lactation were excluded. A diagnosis was made from clinical symptoms together with serum thyroxine, TRAb, thyroid ultrasound and orbital computed tomography. The PBMCs had their origin in approximately 10 ml of fresh peripheral blood. Scientists amplified the TCR beta CDR3 regions from RNA transcripts. Second-round multiplex PCR came after first-round RT-PCR with HTBI primers. TCRdb used MiXCR to reprocess the multiplex PCR reads, holding one entry per CDR3 protein. The table includes hundreds of thousands of distinct CDR3 sequences, approximately 15% detected once. In this sample, this clonotype turned up many times. CDR1 and CDR2 (germline): MNHEY, SVGAGI. This CDR3 is built from 15 residues. The V and J ends lost 0 bases and 5 bases respectively, with 11 bases between them.

The sequence derives from a woman aged 30 to 39 with Graves' ophthalmopathy. Sequences were obtained from blood. V gene TRBV6-5 combines with J gene TRBJ1-5; TRBD1 is a possible D gene (5 bases). CDR3 loop: CASSYSTGGDQPQHF. The CDR3 coding sequence is TGTGCCAGCAGTTACTCCACCGGAGGGGATCAGCCCCAGCATTTT.